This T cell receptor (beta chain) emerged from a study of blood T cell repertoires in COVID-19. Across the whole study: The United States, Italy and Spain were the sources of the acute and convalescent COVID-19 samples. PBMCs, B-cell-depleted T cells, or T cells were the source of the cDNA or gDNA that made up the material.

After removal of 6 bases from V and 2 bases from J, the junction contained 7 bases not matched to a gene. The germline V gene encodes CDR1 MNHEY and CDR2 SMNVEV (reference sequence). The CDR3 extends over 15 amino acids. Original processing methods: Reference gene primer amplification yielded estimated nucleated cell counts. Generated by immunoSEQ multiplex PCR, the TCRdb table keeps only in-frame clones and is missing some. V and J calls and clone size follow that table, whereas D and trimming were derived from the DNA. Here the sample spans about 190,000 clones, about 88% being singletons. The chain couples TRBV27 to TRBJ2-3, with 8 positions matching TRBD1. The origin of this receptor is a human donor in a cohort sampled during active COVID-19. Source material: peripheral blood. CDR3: CASRSLGQVTDTQYF. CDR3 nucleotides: TGTGCCAGCAGAAGCTTGGGACAGGTCACAGATACGCAGTATTTT.